This T cell receptor beta chain was sequenced during a study of cytomegalovirus exposure and HLA in healthy donors. Study-level information: It was reported in a later analysis that the 100 to 150 validation repertoires used the same platform as the approximately 670 first-cohort repertoires. Findings of the study overall: First-cohort TCR clusters were later found to tend to co-occur in the approximately 120 validation repertoires. In vitro testing confirmed a few CMV-associated chains as specific for CMV antigens. The investigators catalogued 164 TCR beta chains as cytomegalovirus-associated.

As to this clone: Antigen: not known.

Generated by immunoSEQ multiplex PCR, the TCRdb table keeps only in-frame clones and is missing some. The sample consists of roughly 300,000 clones, about 85% of them appearing once. Sequenced sample: PBMCs. This TCR came from a woman aged 25-40 years in good health and CMV-seropositive.

The CDR3 region has the DNA TGTGCCAGCAGCTGGGGACTAGCGAGACACAATGAGCAGTTCTTC. Amino acids: CASSWGLARHNEQFF. The V call is TRBV7-2, the J call TRBJ2-1; 10 nucleotides match TRBD2. CDR1 and CDR2 (germline): SGHTA, FQGNSA. Unmatched junction bases numbered 5, after V lost 4 bases and J lost 5 bases. The CDR3 contains 15 residues. The full variable domain, rest sourced from reference TRBV7-2 and TRBJ2-1, is GAGVSQSPSNKVTEKGKDVELRCDPISGHTALYWYRQSLGQGLEFLIYFQGNSAPDKSGLPSDRFSAERTGGSVSTLTIQRTQQEDSAVYLCASSWGLARHNEQFFGPGTRLTVL.